These 5 T cell receptor beta chains came from one sample sequenced in a study of T cell responses to AZD1222 COVID-19 vaccine. Method: immunoSEQ multiplex PCR; TCRdb's copy keeps in-frame clones and lacks some. Of under 150,000 clones in the sample, over 90% were seen once. The source was peripheral blood, collected on day 0 of AZD1222 vaccination. The receptors come from an adult in good health.

The genes are TRBV7-2 and TRBJ1-1; a weak D match, TRBD1 (5 bases). The CDR3 contains 13 residues. CDR1 and CDR2 (germline): SGHTA, FQGNSA. V lost 3 bases, J lost 1 base, and 6 bases lay in between. The CDR3 DNA reads TGTGCCAGCAGCTTTCAGGGGAACACTGAAGCTTTCTTT. Translating gives CASSFQGNTEAFF.

The chain has TRBV10-2 and TRBJ1-1; D may be TRBD1 (6 bases). The germline V gene has CDR1 WSHSY and CDR2 SAAADI. The V end lost 6 bases, the J end lost 1 base, and 12 bases lay between the germline ends. CDR3 length equals 14 residues. CDR3 bases: TGCGCCAGCAGACAAACGGACAGGAACACTGAAGCTTTCTTT. This gives the protein CASRQTDRNTEAFF.

The V and J genes are TRBV7-6 and TRBJ1-6; TRBD1 agrees at 8 bases. CDR3 length: 15 amino acids. V gave up 5 bases and J gave up 9 bases; unmatched junction bases: 9. In germline, CDR1 is SGHVS, CDR2 FNYEAQ. The CDR3 is CASSPDRAGGSPLHF. In DNA, the CDR3 is TGTGCCAGCAGCCCGGACAGGGCTGGGGGTTCACCCCTCCACTTT.

The rearrangement joins TRBV18 to TRBJ1-4; TRBD1 matches 8 bases. Looked up from germline, CDR1 is KGHSH and CDR2 is LQKENI. CDR3 length: 16 amino acids. The J segment lost 5 bases and the V segment lost 3 bases, leaving 8 bases of the junction unmatched. Here the CDR3 reads CASSPRTGTENEKLFF. In DNA, the CDR3 is TGTGCCAGCTCACCTCGGACAGGGACGGAGAATGAAAAACTGTTTTTT. Drawing the rest from reference TRBV18 and TRBJ1-4, the complete variable domain is NAGVMQNPRHLVRRRGQEARLRCSPMKGHSHVYWYRQLPEEGLKFMVYLQKENIIDESGMPKERFSAEFPKEGPSILRIQQVVRGDSAAYFCASSPRTGTENEKLFFGSGTQLSVL.

The genes are TRBV7-2 and TRBJ1-1, with D perhaps TRBD1 (5 bases). Between the trimmed V and J ends, which lost 0 bases and 0 bases, there was a span of 8 bases. Germline V gene lookup returns CDR1 SGHTA and CDR2 FQGNSA. CDR3 length: 15 amino acids. CDR3 sequence (DNA): TGTGCCAGCAGCTTAGCGGGGGTCATGAACACTGAAGCTTTCTTT. Amino acids: CASSLAGVMNTEAFF.